Below, 17 T cell receptor beta chains from the same sample are listed, as sequenced in a study of shared clonotypes between healthy human individuals. The data were produced by immunoSEQ multiplex PCR, yet TCRdb's version contains in-frame clones alone and is incomplete. The sample has around 690,000 clones, less than 95% seen once. The sequencing sample was made of memory CD8+ T cells from PBMCs. Stated subset: CD45RO+ cells pooled with CCR7-negative TemRA cells. The source of these receptors is a man aged 18 to 30 in good health. Some clones in this sample may be carry-over from other donors' samples.

The V gene is TRBV27, the J gene TRBJ2-1; no clear D gene. The CDR3 sequence is 12 residues long. Trimming cost V 5 bases and J 5 bases, with 7 bases left between them. CDR1 is MNHEY and CDR2 is SMNVEV in the germline V gene (reference sequence). The CDR3 region has the DNA TGTGCCAGCAGTCGACGGGACAATGAGCAGTTCTTC. Amino acids: CASSRRDNEQFF.

With regard to this clone: The sample contains more than one DNA sequence encoding this CDR3. The chain links TRBV19 to TRBJ1-1; D might be TRBD1 (5 bases). V was pared by 4 bases and J by 3 bases, with 9 bases between. The CDR3 is made up of 13 amino acids. Germline CDR1 reads LNHDA; CDR2 reads SQIVND (reference sequence). The CDR3 bases are TGTGCCAGTAGTAGGGGGTCTCACACTGAAGCTTTCTTT. Amino acids: CASSRGSHTEAFF.

As for this clone: This same CDR3 is encoded by further DNA sequences in the sample. The V call is TRBV27, the J call TRBJ1-1; D unclear. The length of the CDR3 is 11 residues. The germline CDR1 and CDR2 sequences are MNHEY and SMNVEV (reference sequence). The V and J ends lost 4 bases and 4 bases respectively, with 4 bases between them. The CDR3 spells CASSWGTEAFF. CDR3 bases: TGTGCCAGCAGTTGGGGCACTGAAGCTTTCTTT.

This clone occurred once. The gene calls are TRBV27 and TRBJ1-2; no reliable D call. Germline V gene sequence: CDR1 MNHEY, CDR2 SMNVEV (reference sequence). V was trimmed by 5 bases and J by 2 bases, leaving 12 bases between them. The CDR3 runs 14 residues. CDR3 DNA: TGTGCCAGCAGTGAGGACGGATTAAACTATGGCTACACCTTC. This codes for CASSEDGLNYGYTF.

This clone was detected once. This chain links TRBV6-1 with TRBJ1-2; D not certain. V was clipped by 9 bases and J by 4 bases, with 18 bases between them. The CDR3 is made up of 14 amino acids. Germline V lookup: CDR1 MNHNS, CDR2 SASEGT. The CDR3 spells CASSPRAASYGYTF. The CDR3 DNA reads as TGTGCCAGTTCACCCCGGGCCGCGAGCTATGGCTACACCTTC.

About this clone itself: Other DNA sequences in this sample translate to the same CDR3. The V gene is TRBV2, the J gene TRBJ2-7, with D perhaps matching TRBD2 (6 bases). Per the germline V gene, CDR1 is SNHLY and CDR2 is FYNNEI. CDR3 size: 14 residues. Trimming took off 2 bases at V and 4 bases at J, with 12 bases between the two ends. The CDR3 sequence: CASSELRGGYEQYF. The CDR3 region has the DNA TGTGCCAGCAGTGAATTGCGGGGCGGGTACGAGCAGTACTTC. The whole variable domain, remainder taken from reference TRBV2 and TRBJ2-7, is EPEVTQTPSHQVTQMGQEVILRCVPISNHLYFYWYRQILGQKVEFLVSFYNNEISEKSEIFDDQFSVERPDGSNFTLKIRSTKLEDSAMYFCASSELRGGYEQYFGPGTRLTVT.

The chain couples TRBV30 to TRBJ1-6; no clear D gene. The germline V and J ends were trimmed by 1 base and 8 bases, with 12 bases remaining between them. Germline CDR1 and CDR2: GTSNPN and SVGIG (reference sequence). The CDR3 covers 14 residues. CDR3 in amino acids: CAWSGVLSHSPLHF. The CDR3 DNA sequence: TGTGCCTGGAGTGGCGTTTTGAGCCATTCACCCCTCCACTTT.

The chain combines TRBV7-9 with TRBJ2-1, with 8 bases that match TRBD1. Germline V gene lookup returns CDR1 SEHNR and CDR2 FQNEAQ (reference sequence). The CDR3 runs 14 residues. The J segment lost 8 bases and the V segment lost 5 bases, leaving 8 bases of the junction unmatched. The chain's CDR3 is CASSTRQGKHEQFF. The CDR3 DNA reads TGTGCCAGCAGCACAAGACAGGGGAAACATGAGCAGTTCTTC.

The rearrangement uses TRBV28 and TRBJ2-3; D may be TRBD1 or TRBD2 (5 bases each). Per the germline V gene, CDR1 is MDHEN and CDR2 is SYDVKM. This CDR3 is built from 16 residues. The V gene lost 5 bases and the J gene lost 3 bases, with 18 bases spanning the gap. CDR3 amino acids: CASSPRSGRTTDTQYF. The CDR3 region has the DNA TGTGCCAGCAGTCCACGTTCAGGGAGAACGACAGATACGCAGTATTTT.

The chain combines TRBV27 with TRBJ2-7, with 9 nucleotides matching TRBD1. Germline CDR1 MNHEY, CDR2 SMNVEV (reference sequence). This CDR3 has 15 amino acids. Trimming took 6 bases from V and 3 from J; bases not matched to a gene: 9. The CDR3 coding sequence is TGTGCCAGCAGCTCCGGGACAGGGATTGTCTACGAGCAGTACTTC. Encoded protein: CASSSGTGIVYEQYF.

J is TRBJ2-5 and V is TRBV13; 7 positions match TRBD1. This CDR3 spans 14 amino acids. The germline CDR1 and CDR2 sequences are PRHDT and FYEKMQ (reference sequence). V trimming: 5 bases; J trimming: 4 bases; junction bases outside the gene matches: 7. CDR3 sequence (DNA): TGTGCCAGCAGCCCAAGACAGGGACCAGAGACCCAGTACTTC. It encodes CASSPRQGPETQYF.

The chain uses TRBV27 and TRBJ2-1; TRBD1 agrees at 9 bases. Losses at the gene ends were 6 bases for V and 5 bases for J; bases not matched to a gene: 11. Germline V gives CDR1 MNHEY, CDR2 SMNVEV (reference sequence). The CDR3 runs to 16 residues. CDR3 residues: CASSPGTGSSHNEQFF. CDR3 bases: TGTGCCAGCAGCCCAGGGACAGGGAGTTCTCACAATGAGCAGTTCTTC.

This clone has a single count. V usage is TRBV5-5 and J usage is TRBJ1-1; TRBD1 agrees at 8 bases. The V segment lost 4 bases and the J segment 5 bases; nucleotides outside the gene matches: 16. Germline V gene lookup returns CDR1 SGHKS and CDR2 YYEKEE (reference sequence). The CDR3 has 17 residues. The CDR3 here is CASSPSPLTGVGTEAFF. CDR3 sequence (DNA): TGTGCCAGCAGCCCCAGCCCCTTGACAGGGGTTGGAACTGAAGCTTTCTTT.

The chain combines TRBV9 with TRBJ1-3; possible D gene TRBD1, 6 bases. V was clipped by 3 bases and J by 2 bases, with 12 bases between them. Germline CDR1 reads SGDLS; CDR2 reads YYNGEE. CDR3 size: 15 residues. In DNA, the CDR3 is TGTGCCAGCAGCGCATCCGGGACACCTGGAAACACCATATATTTT. This sequence encodes CASSASGTPGNTIYF. The whole variable domain, remainder taken from reference TRBV9 and TRBJ1-3, is DSGVTQTPKHLITATGQRVTLRCSPRSGDLSVYWYQQSLDQGLQFLIQYYNGEERAKGNILERFSAQQFPDLHSELNLSSLELGDSALYFCASSASGTPGNTIYFGEGSWLTVV.

The CDR3 sequence: CASSQKQGWPRDTQYF. The CDR3 nucleotides read TGCGCCAGCAGCCAGAAACAGGGTTGGCCCCGGGATACGCAGTATTTT. The chain is built from TRBV4-3 and TRBJ2-3; a weak D match, TRBD1 (6 bases). The CDR3 consists of 16 residues. The germline CDR1 and CDR2 sequences are LGHNA and YSLEER. With 3 bases removed from V and 6 bases from J, the gap between germline ends came to 19 bases.

The rearrangement joins TRBV29-1 to TRBJ1-2; a weak D match, TRBD1 (5 bases). The V end was cut by 7 bases, the J end by 2 bases, with 14 bases between. CDR3 length: 13 amino acids. CDR1 and CDR2 (germline): SQVTM, ANQGSEA. The CDR3 DNA is TGCAGCGCCAGGGACCTAGGGAACTATGGCTACACCTTC. This gives the protein CSARDLGNYGYTF.

V and J are TRBV29-1 and TRBJ2-2; 7 nucleotides align to TRBD2. Germline CDR1 SQVTM, CDR2 ANQGSEA. Germline trimming cut 8 bases from V and 3 bases from J; bases unmatched to any gene: 6. CDR3 size: 13 residues. CDR3 sequence (DNA): TGCAGCTTTGGACGGGGGGACACCGGGGAGCTGTTTTTT. Amino acids: CSFGRGDTGELFF.